The clone carrying this T cell receptor (beta chain) was detected ten times or more. The CDR3 length is 13 residues. Per the germline V gene, CDR1 is MNHEY and CDR2 is SVGAGI. The V gene lost 11 bases and the J gene lost 3 bases, with 16 bases spanning the gap. This PCR relied on a set of 60 Vbeta primers and 13 Jbeta primers. The assay was immunoSEQ multiplex PCR, and TCRdb's table has in-frame clones only and misses some. The data hold approximately 130,000 clones, with approximately 75% observed a single time. The data were obtained in a study of cytomegalovirus exposure and HLA in healthy donors. The chain recombines TRBV6-5 with TRBJ1-1; possibly TRBD1 for D (6 bases). This receptor was taken from a woman between 40 and 50 years old in good health and CMV-seropositive. Sequences were obtained from PBMCs. For the CDR3, the DNA is TGTGCCTCACAAGGGGGGGTCTACACTGAAGCTTTCTTT. This encodes CASQGGVYTEAFF.